This T cell receptor (beta chain) was identified in a study of T cells in localized non-small cell lung cancer. TCRdb's table, derived via immunoSEQ multiplex PCR, lists solely in-frame clones and lacks some. The sample contains over 20,000 clones, about 92% of which appear only once. Points on this clone: The antigen is unknown.

The study's findings and limits: Multi-region tumor sequencing was not done, so intratumor heterogeneity could not be excluded. Among the tissues sampled, uninvolved adjacent lung had the highest T cell clonality, above tumor. Adjacent lung held a median roughly 54 of the top 100 tumor clones.

The source material was peripheral blood, sampled before any cancer treatment. This TCR came from a man aged 35 to 69 with stage III squamous cell lung carcinoma.

The CDR3 here is CASSRPRQGRFTEQYF. The CDR3 DNA is TGTGCCAGCAGCCGCCCGAGACAGGGGCGTTTTACGGAGCAGTACTTC. The rearrangement links TRBV6-7 to TRBJ2-7; TRBD1 matches 8 bases. TRBV6-7 is an ORF for which the function is uncertain. Trimming cost V 6 bases and J 7 bases; bases outside gene matches: 17. CDR3 length equals 16 residues.